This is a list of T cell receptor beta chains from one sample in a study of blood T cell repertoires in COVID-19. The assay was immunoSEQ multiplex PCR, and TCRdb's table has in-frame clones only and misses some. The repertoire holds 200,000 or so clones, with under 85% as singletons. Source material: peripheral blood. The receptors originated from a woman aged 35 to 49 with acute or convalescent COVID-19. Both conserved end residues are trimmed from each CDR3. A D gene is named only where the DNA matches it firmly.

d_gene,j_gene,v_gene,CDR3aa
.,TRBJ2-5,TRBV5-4,ASSSTYRSQETQY
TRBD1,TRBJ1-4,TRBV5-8,ASSLTGTGTAVS
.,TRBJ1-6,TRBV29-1,SVGSGEGNSPLH
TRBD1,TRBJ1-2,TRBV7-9,ASSIGTGGDGYT
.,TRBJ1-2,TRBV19,ASSMEGGYT
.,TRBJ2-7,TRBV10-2,ASRERFTSYEQY
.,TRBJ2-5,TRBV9,ASSVRGAGVETQY
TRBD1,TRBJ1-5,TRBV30,AWSRPGTGQPQH
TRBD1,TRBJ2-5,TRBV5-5,ASSLLDREETQY
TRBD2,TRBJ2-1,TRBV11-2,ASIPGLAGKWRNEQF
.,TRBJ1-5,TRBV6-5,ASRQNSNQPQH
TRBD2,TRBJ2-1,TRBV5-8,ASTPGGVASNEQF
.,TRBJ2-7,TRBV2,ASRERSYEQY
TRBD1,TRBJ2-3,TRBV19,ATLEGDRGSTQY
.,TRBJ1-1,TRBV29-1,SMGGTEAF
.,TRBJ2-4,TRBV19,ASSLGGPKNIQY
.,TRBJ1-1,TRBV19,ASGQRLNTEAF
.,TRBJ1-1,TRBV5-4,ASSRTLNTEAF
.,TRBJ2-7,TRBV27,ASKSGKTYEQY
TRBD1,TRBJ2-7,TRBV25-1,ASSLGQLPREQY
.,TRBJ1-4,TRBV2,ASSEGVRGKLF
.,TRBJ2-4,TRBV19,ASSIGGAKNIQY
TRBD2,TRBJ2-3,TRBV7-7,ASSPLAGGPDTQY
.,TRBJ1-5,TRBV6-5,ASSPSRGYQPQH
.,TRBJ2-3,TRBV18,ASGPSDTQY
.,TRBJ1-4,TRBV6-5,ASSYKAYNEKLF
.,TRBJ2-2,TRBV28,ASSLASTGELF
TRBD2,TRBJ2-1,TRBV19,ASTFSGTPSYNEQF
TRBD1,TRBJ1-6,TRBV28,ASSSVDRDGSPLH
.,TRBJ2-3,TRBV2,ASGLADTQY
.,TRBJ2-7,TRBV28,ASSPGGAGVGEQY
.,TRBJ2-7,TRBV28,ASSLGPTTLYEQY